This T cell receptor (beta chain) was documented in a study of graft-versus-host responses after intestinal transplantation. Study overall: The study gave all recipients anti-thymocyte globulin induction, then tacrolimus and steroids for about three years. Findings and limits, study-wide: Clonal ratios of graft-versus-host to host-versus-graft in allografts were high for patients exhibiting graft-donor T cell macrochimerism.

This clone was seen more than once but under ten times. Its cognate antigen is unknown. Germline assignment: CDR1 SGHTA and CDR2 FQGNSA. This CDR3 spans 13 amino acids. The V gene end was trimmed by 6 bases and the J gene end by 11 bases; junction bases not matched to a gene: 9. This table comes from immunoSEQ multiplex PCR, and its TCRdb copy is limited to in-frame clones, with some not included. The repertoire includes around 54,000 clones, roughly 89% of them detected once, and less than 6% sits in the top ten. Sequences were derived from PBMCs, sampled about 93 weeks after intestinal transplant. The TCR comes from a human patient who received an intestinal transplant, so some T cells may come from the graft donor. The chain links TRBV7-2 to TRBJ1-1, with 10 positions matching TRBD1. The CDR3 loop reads CASRGDRGGGAFF. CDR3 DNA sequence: TGTGCCAGCAGAGGGGACAGGGGAGGAGGGGCTTTCTTT.